What follows are 8 T cell receptor beta chains derived from one specimen sequenced in a study of blood T cell repertoires in COVID-19. The method was immunoSEQ multiplex PCR; TCRdb's version includes in-frame clones alone and lacks a portion of them. This table has approximately 150,000 clones, more than 75% appearing once. Source material: peripheral blood. These receptors came from an elderly woman with COVID-19, enrolled during active disease.

This chain joins TRBV18 and TRBJ2-2; 8 nucleotides agree with TRBD2. The CDR3 is 18 amino acids. The V and J ends lost 3 bases and 9 bases, in that order; junction bases with no gene match: 18. Germline V gene data show CDR1 as KGHSH and CDR2 as LQKENI. The CDR3 spells CASSPAELAVVGFRELFF. The DNA for the CDR3 is TGTGCCAGCTCACCGGCTGAACTAGCGGTTGTGGGATTTCGGGAGCTGTTTTTT. Complete variable domain (other parts from reference TRBV18 and TRBJ2-2): NAGVMQNPRHLVRRRGQEARLRCSPMKGHSHVYWYRQLPEEGLKFMVYLQKENIIDESGMPKERFSAEFPKEGPSILRIQQVVRGDSAAYFCASSPAELAVVGFRELFFGEGSRLTVL.

The chain employs TRBV7-9 and TRBJ1-5, with D unclear. Germline V gene lookup returns CDR1 SEHNR and CDR2 FQNEAQ (reference sequence). The length of the CDR3 is 14 residues. With 5 bases removed from V and 0 bases from J, the gap between germline ends came to 8 bases. The CDR3 protein is CASSQDTSNQPQHF. The CDR3 DNA is TGTGCCAGCAGCCAAGACACTAGCAATCAGCCCCAGCATTTT.

The chain combines TRBV25-1 with TRBJ1-1; no clear D. Germline assignment: CDR1 MGHDK and CDR2 SYGVNS. The germline V and J ends were trimmed by 8 bases and 2 bases, with 9 bases remaining between them. CDR3 length equals 12 residues. The CDR3 sequence is CASGQINTEAFF. The CDR3 DNA sequence: TGTGCCAGCGGGCAAATTAACACTGAAGCTTTCTTT.

The V gene is TRBV11-2, the J gene TRBJ1-1; 7 bases are a match to TRBD1. After removal of 4 bases from V and 0 bases from J, the junction contained 8 bases not matched to a gene. Germline loops: CDR1 SGHAT, CDR2 FQNNGV. The CDR3 totals 16 residues. CDR3 protein: CASSSRDSNLNTEAFF. The CDR3 DNA reads TGTGCCAGCAGCTCCCGGGACAGTAACCTGAACACTGAAGCTTTCTTT.

The rearrangement joins TRBV5-8 to TRBJ1-6; TRBD1 matches 7 bases. CDR1 and CDR2 from the germline V gene are SGHTS and YDEGEE. V trimming: 1 base; J trimming: 7 bases; junction bases outside the gene matches: 2. The CDR3 covers 14 residues. CDR3: CASSLTGVNSPLHF. The CDR3 coding sequence is TGTGCCAGCAGCTTGACAGGGGTCAATTCACCCCTCCACTTT.

This rearrangement joins TRBV11-2 to TRBJ2-7, with 10 bases matching TRBD1. Per germline, CDR1 SGHAT and CDR2 FQNNGV. The CDR3 runs to 14 residues. Trimming cost V 5 bases and J 5 bases; bases outside gene matches: 6. As DNA, the CDR3 is TGTGCCAGCAGCCGTACGGGACAGGGGAACGAGCAGTACTTC. Its translation is CASSRTGQGNEQYF.

The gene calls are TRBV12-3 or TRBV12-4 and TRBJ1-1; D gene uncertain. V shed 5 bases and J shed 5 bases, with 12 bases lying between them. The CDR3 extends over 13 amino acids. The CDR3 loop reads CASSNYRGTEAFF. CDR3 bases: TGTGCCAGCAGTAATTATCGAGGGACTGAAGCTTTCTTT.

The rearrangement joins TRBV18 to TRBJ1-4, with D uncertain. V lost 3 bases, J lost 3 bases, and 11 bases lay in between. The CDR3 covers 15 residues. Germline-derived CDR1 and CDR2 are KGHSH and LQKENI. The DNA for the CDR3 is TGTGCCAGCTCACCGGTCGGGGAGGCTAATGAAAAACTGTTTTTT. Protein product: CASSPVGEANEKLFF. The full variable domain, with the rest looked up from reference TRBV18 and TRBJ1-4, is NAGVMQNPRHLVRRRGQEARLRCSPMKGHSHVYWYRQLPEEGLKFMVYLQKENIIDESGMPKERFSAEFPKEGPSILRIQQVVRGDSAAYFCASSPVGEANEKLFFGSGTQLSVL.